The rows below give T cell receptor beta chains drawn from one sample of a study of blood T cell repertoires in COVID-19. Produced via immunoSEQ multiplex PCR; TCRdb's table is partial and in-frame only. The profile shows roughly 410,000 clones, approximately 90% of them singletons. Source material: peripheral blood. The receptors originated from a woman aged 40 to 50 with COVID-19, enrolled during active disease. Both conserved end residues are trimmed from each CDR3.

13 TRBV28 ASSLPTPGGLGYT
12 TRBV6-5 ASSSPGRGNEQF
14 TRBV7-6 ASSSRAGPGTGELF
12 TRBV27 ASSFSGRETEAF
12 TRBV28 ASSLGALNTEAF
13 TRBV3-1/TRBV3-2 ASSQRGGFNSPLH
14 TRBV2 ASTERRAEVHQPQH
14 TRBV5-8 ASSLEGGGSNQPQH
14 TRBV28 ASSTGSSLSGNTIY
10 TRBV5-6 ASSFLNQPQH
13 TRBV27 ASRGRMAMNTEAF
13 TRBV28 ASSPLWTGNTEAF
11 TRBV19 ASSGQGNSPLH
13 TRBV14 ASSQTRQGNYGYT
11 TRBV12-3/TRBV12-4 ASQLAHNSPLH
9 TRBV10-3 ATRDSHEQY
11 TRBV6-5 ASRWGLANEQF
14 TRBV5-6 ASSLPIGLASREQY